This T cell receptor (beta chain) was documented in a study of brain metastases from non-small cell lung cancer. The CDR3 extends over 15 amino acids. Generated by immunoSEQ multiplex PCR, the TCRdb table keeps only in-frame clones and is missing some. The sample carries some 4,000 clones, around 85% recorded once. The origin of this receptor is a donor aged 40 or over with non-small cell lung cancer. The sample was primary lung tumor tissue. The chain links TRBV21-1 to TRBJ2-7; TRBD2 was called by the table and not checked on the DNA. TRBV21-1 is annotated as a pseudogene. The CDR3 loop is CASSKGGESSYEQYF. The CDR3, as DNA: TGTGCCAGCAGCAAAGGAGGCGAGAGCTCCTACGAGCAGTACTTC.